This T cell receptor beta chain is from a study of T cells in localized non-small cell lung cancer. Study-wide results and limits: Compared with tumor, uninvolved adjacent lung displayed greater T cell clonality, ranking highest overall. Because sequencing included only one region (of the tumor), heterogeneity remains possible.

As concerns this clone: Its target is not known.

The ends were cut back, 4 bases at V and 0 bases at J, with 17 bases in the middle. From germline, CDR1 is SGDLS and CDR2 YYNGEE. The CDR3 runs to 17 residues. Assay used: immunoSEQ multiplex PCR; TCRdb lists only in-frame clones, some missing. The sample records about 4,600 clones, around 28% being singletons. The sequence derives from a man aged 40-75 years with stage III squamous cell lung carcinoma. The chain uses TRBV9 and TRBJ1-3; a weak D match, TRBD1 (5 bases). The input for sequencing was lung tumor tissue, taken before any cancer treatment. The CDR3: CASSLGAQEISGNTIYF. Written as DNA, the CDR3 is TGTGCCAGCAGCCTAGGGGCACAGGAGATCTCTGGAAACACCATATATTTT.